This note documents a single T cell receptor (beta chain) sequence. Profiling relied on immunoSEQ multiplex PCR, and the TCRdb table lists in-frame clones only, not all of them. The top ten hold less than 0.4% of the sample, which has tens of thousands of clones, around 94% seen once. The data stem from a study of T cell changes during pregnancy in multiple sclerosis. This CDR3 is 15 amino acids long. Trimming stripped 1 base from V and 7 bases from J, with 16 bases between. Germline assignment: CDR1 MNHNS and CDR2 SASEGT. The chain uses TRBV6-1 and TRBJ2-5, with D possibly TRBD2 on 6 matching bases. This receptor was taken from a female donor with multiple sclerosis, enrolled in a pregnancy study. Sequenced here: CD4+ T cells from peripheral blood mononuclear cells, sampled before pregnancy. The CDR3: CASSEGPSGWSTQYF. The CDR3 bases are TGTGCCAGCAGTGAAGGGCCAAGCGGGTGGTCGACCCAGTACTTC.